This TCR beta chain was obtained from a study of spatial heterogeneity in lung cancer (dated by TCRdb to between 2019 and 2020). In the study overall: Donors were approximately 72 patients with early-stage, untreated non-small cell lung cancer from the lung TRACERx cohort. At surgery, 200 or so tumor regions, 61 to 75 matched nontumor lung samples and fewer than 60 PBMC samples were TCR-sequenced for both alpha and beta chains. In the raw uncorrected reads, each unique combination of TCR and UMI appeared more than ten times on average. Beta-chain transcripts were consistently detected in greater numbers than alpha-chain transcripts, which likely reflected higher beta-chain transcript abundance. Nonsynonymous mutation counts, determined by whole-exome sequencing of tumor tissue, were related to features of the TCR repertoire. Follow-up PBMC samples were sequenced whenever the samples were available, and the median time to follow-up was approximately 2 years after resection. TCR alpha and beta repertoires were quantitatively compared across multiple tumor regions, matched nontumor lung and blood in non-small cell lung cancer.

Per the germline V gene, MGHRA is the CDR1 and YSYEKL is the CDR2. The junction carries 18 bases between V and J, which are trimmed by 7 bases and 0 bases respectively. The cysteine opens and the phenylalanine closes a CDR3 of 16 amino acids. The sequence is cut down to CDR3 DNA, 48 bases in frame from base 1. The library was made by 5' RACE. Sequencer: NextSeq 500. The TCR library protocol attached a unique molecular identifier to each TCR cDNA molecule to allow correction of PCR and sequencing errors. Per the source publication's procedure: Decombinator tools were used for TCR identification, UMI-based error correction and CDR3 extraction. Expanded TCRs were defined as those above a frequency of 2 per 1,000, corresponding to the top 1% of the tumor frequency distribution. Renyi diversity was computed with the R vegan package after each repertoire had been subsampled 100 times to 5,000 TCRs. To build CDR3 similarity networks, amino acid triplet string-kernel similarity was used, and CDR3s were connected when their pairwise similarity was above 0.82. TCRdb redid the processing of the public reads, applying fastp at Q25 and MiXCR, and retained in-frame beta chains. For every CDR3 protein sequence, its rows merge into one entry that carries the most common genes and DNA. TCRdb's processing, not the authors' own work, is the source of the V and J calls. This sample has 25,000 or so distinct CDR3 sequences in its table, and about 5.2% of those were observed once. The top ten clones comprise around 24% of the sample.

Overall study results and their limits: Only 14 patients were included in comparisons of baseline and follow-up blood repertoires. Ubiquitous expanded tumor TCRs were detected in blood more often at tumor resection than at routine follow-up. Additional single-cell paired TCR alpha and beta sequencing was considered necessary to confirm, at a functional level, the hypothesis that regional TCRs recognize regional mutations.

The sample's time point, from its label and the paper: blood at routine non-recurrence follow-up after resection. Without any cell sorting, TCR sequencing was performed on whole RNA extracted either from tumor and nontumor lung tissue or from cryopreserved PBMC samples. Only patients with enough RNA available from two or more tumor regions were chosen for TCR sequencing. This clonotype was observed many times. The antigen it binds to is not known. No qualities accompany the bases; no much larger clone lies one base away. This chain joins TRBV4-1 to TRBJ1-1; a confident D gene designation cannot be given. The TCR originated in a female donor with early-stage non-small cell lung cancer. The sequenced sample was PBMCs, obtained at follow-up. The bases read TGCGCCAGCATCCCGACGGTAAACTTAATGAACACTGAAGCTTTCTTT. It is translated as CASIPTVNLMNTEAFF.